This T cell receptor beta chain was sequenced in a study of blood T cell repertoires in COVID-19. Study-wide context: The United States, Italy and Spain provided the acute and convalescent COVID-19 samples.

This CDR3 is built from 15 residues. The authors' processing: By means of reference gene primer amplification, nucleated cell counts were estimated. Measured with immunoSEQ multiplex PCR; TCRdb has only the in-frame clones, and not every one. V and J calls and clone size are given by that table; D and trimming were obtained from the DNA. Of 300,000 or so clones listed, approximately 86% are singletons. The sequence derives from a man between 65 and 85 years old with acute or convalescent COVID-19. The sample taken for sequencing was peripheral blood. The chain is built from TRBV21-1 and TRBJ2-2; the DNA was not compared with TRBD1, the D call given in the table. TRBV21-1 is a listed pseudogene. CDR3 bases: TGTGCCAGCAGCGGGGGCCCCGCGAACACCGGGGAGCTGTTTTTT. Residues: CASSGGPANTGELFF.